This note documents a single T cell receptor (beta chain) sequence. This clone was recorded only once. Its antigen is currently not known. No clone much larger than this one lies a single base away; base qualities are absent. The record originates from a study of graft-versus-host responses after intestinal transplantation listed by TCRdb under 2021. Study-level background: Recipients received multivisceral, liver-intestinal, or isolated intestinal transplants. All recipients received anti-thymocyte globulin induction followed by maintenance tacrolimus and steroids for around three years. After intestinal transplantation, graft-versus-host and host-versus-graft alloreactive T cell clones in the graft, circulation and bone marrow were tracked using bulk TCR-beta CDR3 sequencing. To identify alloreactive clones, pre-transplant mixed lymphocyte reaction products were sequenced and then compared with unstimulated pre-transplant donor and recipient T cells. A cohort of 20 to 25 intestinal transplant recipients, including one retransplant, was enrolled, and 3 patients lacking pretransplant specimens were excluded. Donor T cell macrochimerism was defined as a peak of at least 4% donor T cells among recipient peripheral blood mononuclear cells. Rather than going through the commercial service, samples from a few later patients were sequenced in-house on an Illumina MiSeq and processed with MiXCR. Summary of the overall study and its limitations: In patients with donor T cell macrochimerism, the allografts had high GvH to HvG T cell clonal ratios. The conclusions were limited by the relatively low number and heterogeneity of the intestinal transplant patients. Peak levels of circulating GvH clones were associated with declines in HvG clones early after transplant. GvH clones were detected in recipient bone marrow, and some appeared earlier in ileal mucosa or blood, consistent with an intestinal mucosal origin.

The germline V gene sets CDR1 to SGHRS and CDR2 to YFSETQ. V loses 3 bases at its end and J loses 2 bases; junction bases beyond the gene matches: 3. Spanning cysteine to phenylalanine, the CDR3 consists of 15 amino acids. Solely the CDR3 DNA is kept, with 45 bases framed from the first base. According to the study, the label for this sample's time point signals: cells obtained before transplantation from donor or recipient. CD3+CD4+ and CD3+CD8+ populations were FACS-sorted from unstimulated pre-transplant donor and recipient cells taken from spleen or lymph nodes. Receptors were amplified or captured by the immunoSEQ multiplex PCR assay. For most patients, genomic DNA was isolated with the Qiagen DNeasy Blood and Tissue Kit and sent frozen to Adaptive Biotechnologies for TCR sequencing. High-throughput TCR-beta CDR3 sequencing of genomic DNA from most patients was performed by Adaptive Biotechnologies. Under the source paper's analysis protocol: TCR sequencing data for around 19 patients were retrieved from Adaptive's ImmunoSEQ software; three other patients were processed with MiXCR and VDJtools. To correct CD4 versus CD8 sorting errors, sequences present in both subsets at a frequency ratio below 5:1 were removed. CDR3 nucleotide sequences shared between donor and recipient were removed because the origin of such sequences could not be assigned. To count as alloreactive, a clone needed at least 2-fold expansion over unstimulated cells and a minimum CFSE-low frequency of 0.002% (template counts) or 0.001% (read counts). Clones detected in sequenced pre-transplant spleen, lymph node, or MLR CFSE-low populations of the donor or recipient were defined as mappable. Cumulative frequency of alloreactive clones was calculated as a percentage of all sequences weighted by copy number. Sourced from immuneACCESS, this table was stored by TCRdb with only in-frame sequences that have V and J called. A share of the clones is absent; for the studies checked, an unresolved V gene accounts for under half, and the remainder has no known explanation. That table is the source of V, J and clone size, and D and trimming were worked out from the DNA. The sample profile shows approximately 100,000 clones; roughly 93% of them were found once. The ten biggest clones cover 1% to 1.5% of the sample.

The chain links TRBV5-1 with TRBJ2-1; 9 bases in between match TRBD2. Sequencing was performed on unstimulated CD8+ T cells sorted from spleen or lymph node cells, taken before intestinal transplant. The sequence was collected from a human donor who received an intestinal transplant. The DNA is TGCGCCAGCAGCTCTAGCGGGGTCACCTACAATGAGCAGTTCTTC. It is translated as CASSSSGVTYNEQFF.